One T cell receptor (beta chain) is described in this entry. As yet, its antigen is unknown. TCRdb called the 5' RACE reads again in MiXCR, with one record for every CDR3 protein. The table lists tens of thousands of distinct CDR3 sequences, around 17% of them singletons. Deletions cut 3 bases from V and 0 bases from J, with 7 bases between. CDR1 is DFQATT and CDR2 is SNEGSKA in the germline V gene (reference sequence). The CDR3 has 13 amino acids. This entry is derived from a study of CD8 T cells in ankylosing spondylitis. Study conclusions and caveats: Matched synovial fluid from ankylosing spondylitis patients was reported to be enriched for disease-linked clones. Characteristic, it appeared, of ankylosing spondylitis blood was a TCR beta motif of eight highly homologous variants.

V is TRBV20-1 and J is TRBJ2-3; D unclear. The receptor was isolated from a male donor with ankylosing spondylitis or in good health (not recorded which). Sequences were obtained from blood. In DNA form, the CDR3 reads TGCAGTGCTAGTACCGGAAGCACAGATACGCAGTATTTT. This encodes CSASTGSTDTQYF.